The 22 T cell receptor beta chains in this list originate from one sample, sequenced in a study of blood T cell repertoires in COVID-19. Assay: immunoSEQ multiplex PCR; the TCRdb copy retains only in-frame clones and omits some. The data contain 400,000 to 450,000 clones, over 75% of them singletons. Sample: PBMCs or T cells enriched from blood (not recorded which). The receptors were gathered from a man aged 30-40 years who had recovered from COVID-19.

This rearrangement joins TRBV19 to TRBJ1-1; 10 bases are a match to TRBD1. Trimming at V came to 5 bases and at J to 4 bases, leaving 10 bases not matched to a gene. This CDR3 has 16 amino acids. The germline V gene encodes CDR1 LNHDA and CDR2 SQIVND (reference sequence). CDR3 nucleotide sequence: TGTGCCAGTAGTCCAATCACCGGGACAGGGGCCACTGAAGCTTTCTTT. Amino acids: CASSPITGTGATEAFF.

J is TRBJ2-1 and V is TRBV13; 13 bases agree with TRBD2. The CDR3 consists of 22 residues. The V gene end was trimmed by 4 bases and the J gene end by 0 bases; junction bases not matched to a gene: 18. CDR1 PRHDT and CDR2 FYEKMQ come from the germline V gene (reference sequence). CDR3 sequence (DNA): TGTGCCAGCAGCTCCCACGACATCCCGGGACTAGCGGGACCCAGCTCCTACAATGAGCAGTTCTTC. Its translation is CASSSHDIPGLAGPSSYNEQFF.

This clone was seen only a few times. V usage is TRBV10-3 and J usage is TRBJ2-2; unclear D gene. Looked up from germline, CDR1 is ENHRY and CDR2 is SYGVKD. The CDR3 is 14 residues long. V lost 3 bases to trimming and J lost 3 bases, with 8 bases between them. This CDR3 is CAISEIQYTGELFF. The DNA of the CDR3 is TGTGCCATCAGTGAAATCCAGTACACCGGGGAGCTGTTTTTT.

This sequence joins TRBV19 and TRBJ1-5, with 10 bases identical to TRBD1. Germline V CDR1 and CDR2: LNHDA, SQIVND (reference sequence). After removal of 3 bases from V and 0 bases from J, the junction contained 5 bases not matched to a gene. This CDR3 contains 17 residues. The CDR3 spells CASSIRTGGYSNQPQHF. In DNA form, the CDR3 reads TGTGCCAGTAGTATCCGGACAGGGGGTTATAGCAATCAGCCCCAGCATTTT.

The V and J genes are TRBV7-9 and TRBJ2-7, with D possibly being TRBD1 (6 bases). The CDR3 spans 13 residues. The germline V and J ends were trimmed by 5 bases and 4 bases, with 12 bases remaining between them. The germline V gene encodes CDR1 SEHNR and CDR2 FQNEAQ (reference sequence). In DNA, the CDR3 is TGTGCCAGCAGCCATGGGACACCTTACGAGCAGTACTTC. As protein: CASSHGTPYEQYF.

The V call is TRBV5-1, the J call TRBJ2-1; TRBD1 agrees at 8 bases. The CDR3 consists of 18 residues. V lost 0 bases, J lost 7 bases, and 15 bases stayed unmatched. CDR1 and CDR2 (germline): SGHRS, YFSETQ. The CDR3 sequence: CASSLDVGQGTGRNEQFF. The CDR3 bases are TGCGCCAGCAGCTTGGATGTCGGGCAAGGGACAGGTAGGAATGAGCAGTTCTTC.

As concerns this clone: This CDR3 is also generated by other DNA sequences in the sample. V usage is TRBV30 and J usage is TRBJ2-7; tentatively, D is TRBD1 (5 bases). V lost 0 bases and J 4 bases, leaving 7 bases between the germline ends. CDR1 and CDR2 (germline): GTSNPN, SVGIG (reference sequence). The CDR3 consists of 12 residues. The CDR3 nucleotides read TGTGCCTGGAGTGTACAGGCTTACGAGCAGTACTTC. Translating gives CAWSVQAYEQYF.

About this clone: Other DNA sequences in the same sample also yield this CDR3. The V call is TRBV20-1, the J call TRBJ1-1, with TRBD1 matching 7 bases. In germline, CDR1 is DFQATT, CDR2 SNEGSKA (reference sequence). The CDR3 is 12 residues long. The V gene end was trimmed by 3 bases and the J gene end by 4 bases; junction bases not matched to a gene: 2. CDR3 loop: CSASPGGTEAFF. In DNA form, the CDR3 reads TGCAGTGCTAGTCCAGGGGGCACTGAAGCTTTCTTT.

The V gene is TRBV3-1 (or the pseudogene TRBV3-2), the J gene TRBJ2-6; TRBD1 aligns across 7 bases. V was pared by 1 base and J by 2 bases, with 11 bases of the junction left unmatched. The CDR3 totals 19 residues. Germline V gene sequence: CDR1 LGHDT, CDR2 YNNKEL (reference sequence). CDR3 sequence reads: CASSQGLSGTEPGANVLTF. CDR3 nucleotide sequence: TGTGCCAGCAGCCAAGGCCTTTCCGGGACAGAGCCTGGGGCCAACGTCCTGACTTTC.

The chain carries TRBV20-1 and TRBJ1-1; D is undetermined. Trimming stripped 0 bases from V and 6 bases from J, with 5 bases between. This CDR3 has 11 residues. The germline CDR1 and CDR2 sequences are DFQATT and SNEGSKA (reference sequence). The CDR3 coding sequence is TGCAGTGCTAGAGATTTATCTGAAGCTTTCTTT. This gives the protein CSARDLSEAFF.

This rearrangement joins TRBV7-2 to TRBJ2-7; 9 nucleotides agree with TRBD2. V trimming: 5 bases; J trimming: 6 bases; junction bases outside the gene matches: 14. This CDR3 comprises 16 residues. Germline values: CDR1 SGHTA, CDR2 FQGNSA. DNA of the CDR3: TGTGCCAGCAGCCCCATACTTAGCGGGAGTTCTCGCGAGCAGTACTTC. It encodes CASSPILSGSSREQYF.

J is TRBJ2-1 and V is TRBV6-5; 8 nucleotides line up with TRBD2. J gave up 10 bases and V 8 bases, and 7 bases lay outside the gene matches. The CDR3 is made up of 12 amino acids. Germline V gives CDR1 MNHEY, CDR2 SVGAGI. The CDR3 nucleotides are TGTGCCAGCTCCTCTCGCGGGGGGGAGCAGTTCTTC. Protein: CASSSRGGEQFF.

This chain uses TRBV3-1 (or the pseudogene TRBV3-2) with TRBJ2-3, with D possibly matching TRBD2 (5 bases). This CDR3 spans 16 amino acids. The V and J ends lost 1 base and 1 base respectively, with 12 bases between them. Germline CDR1 LGHDT, CDR2 YNNKEL (reference sequence). The DNA for the CDR3 is TGTGCCAGCAGCCAAGTTAGAACTAGAGGCACAGATACGCAGTATTTT. Amino acids: CASSQVRTRGTDTQYF.

V gene TRBV28 combines with J gene TRBJ2-6; D gene uncertain. The CDR3 consists of 18 residues. In germline, CDR1 is MDHEN, CDR2 SYDVKM. V was clipped by 3 bases and J by 4 bases, with 19 bases between them. CDR3 nucleotides: TGTGCCAGCAGTTTTATGATGGTTGGCGCGGCGGGGGCCAACGTCCTGACTTTC. Translated: CASSFMMVGAAGANVLTF.

This clone was detected once. V usage is TRBV24-1 and J usage is TRBJ2-7, with a tentative D call TRBD2 (6 bases). Per germline, CDR1 KGHDR and CDR2 SFDVKD. Trimming stripped 0 bases from V and 6 bases from J, with 17 bases between. CDR3 length: 16 residues. Here the CDR3 reads CATSDLQSSGVAEQYF. The DNA for the CDR3 is TGTGCCACCAGTGATTTGCAATCCTCGGGAGTAGCCGAGCAGTACTTC.

The chain has TRBV28 and TRBJ1-5; TRBD1 might be the D (5 bases). The CDR3 loop spans 15 amino acids. Germline V gene sequence: CDR1 MDHEN, CDR2 SYDVKM. V was pared by 5 bases and J by 4 bases, with 15 bases between. DNA of the CDR3: TGTGCCAGCAGTCCTCCCCGGGGGATTAATCAGCCCCAGCATTTT. It translates to CASSPPRGINQPQHF.

This clone was found once. The rearrangement joins TRBV3-1 (or the pseudogene TRBV3-2) to TRBJ1-2; D might be TRBD1 (5 bases). The V end lost 3 bases, the J end lost 4 bases, and 18 bases lay between the germline ends. The CDR3 runs to 16 residues. Germline loops: CDR1 LGHDT, CDR2 YNNKEL (reference sequence). CDR3 in amino acids: CASSHRGTSPSYGYTF. In nucleotides, the CDR3 is TGTGCCAGCAGCCATCGCGGGACTAGTCCCTCCTATGGCTACACCTTC.

DNA of the CDR3: TGTGCCAGCAGTGAATTCGCTCACAGGGGTGATCAGCCCCAGCATTTT. It specifies CASSEFAHRGDQPQHF. The V and J genes are TRBV6-1 and TRBJ1-5, with 7 bases matching TRBD1. J gave up 5 bases and V 2 bases, and 9 bases lay outside the gene matches. This CDR3 contains 16 residues. In germline, CDR1 is MNHNS, CDR2 SASEGT.

CDR3 nucleotides: TGTGCCAGCAGCCCTTCATTAGGGACAGGAAACACCATATATTTT. Protein: CASSPSLGTGNTIYF. This chain links TRBV9 with TRBJ1-3; D is possibly TRBD1 (6 bases). Germline CDR1 and CDR2: SGDLS and YYNGEE. This CDR3 is 15 amino acids long. The V end was cut by 4 bases, the J end by 4 bases, with 15 bases between. Full variable domain (outside the CDR3, taken from reference TRBV9 and TRBJ1-3): DSGVTQTPKHLITATGQRVTLRCSPRSGDLSVYWYQQSLDQGLQFLIQYYNGEERAKGNILERFSAQQFPDLHSELNLSSLELGDSALYFCASSPSLGTGNTIYFGEGSWLTVV.

The gene calls are TRBV28 and TRBJ2-7; 8 bases are a match to TRBD1. CDR3 length: 14 residues. CDR1 and CDR2 (germline): MDHEN, SYDVKM. J gave up 1 base and V 6 bases, and 5 bases lay outside the gene matches. The DNA of the CDR3 is TGTGCCAGCAGGGGGACAGGCCAATCCTACGAGCAGTACTTC. Translation: CASRGTGQSYEQYF.

The genes are TRBV28 and TRBJ1-2; D unresolved. This CDR3 has 13 amino acids. V shed 8 bases and J shed 3 bases, with 13 bases lying between them. Germline V gives CDR1 MDHEN, CDR2 SYDVKM. The CDR3 loop is CASGKREHYGYTF. The CDR3 coding sequence is TGTGCCAGCGGGAAAAGGGAGCACTATGGCTACACCTTC.

The chain has TRBV6-5 and TRBJ1-4; 7 bases are a match to TRBD1. J gave up 8 bases and V 6 bases, and 9 bases lay outside the gene matches. Germline V gene data show CDR1 as MNHEY and CDR2 as SVGAGI. The CDR3 totals 14 residues. The CDR3 DNA reads as TGTGCCAGCAGAGACAGGGACGGACGCGAAAAACTGTTTTTT. Its protein is CASRDRDGREKLFF.